A selection of T cell receptor beta chains follows, all from one sample in a study of Graves' ophthalmopathy and Graves' hyperthyroidism. One entry per CDR3 protein, called by TCRdb with MiXCR from the multiplex PCR reads. Of 400,000 or so distinct CDR3 sequences listed, about a sixth are singletons. Sequenced sample: peripheral blood. The receptors stem from an adult woman with stable Graves' hyperthyroidism. CDR3s include the opening cysteine and the closing phenylalanine or tryptophan. The D gene is left open where the match is weak. Expanded clones get a size class; other rows say once, few or many, or leave the size out.

d_call j_call clone_size v_call cdr3_aa cdr3_nt
- TRBJ1-2 few TRBV4-1 CASSQDLPIRTDRLKKYYGYTF TGCGCCAGCAGCCAAGATTTACCTATTAGGACCGACAGACTCAAAAAGTACTATGGCTACACCTTC
TRBD1 TRBJ1-2 few TRBV11-2 CASNSGGDRGNYGYTF TGTGCCAGCAACTCCGGAGGGGACAGGGGGAACTATGGCTACACCTTC
TRBD2 TRBJ2-7 many TRBV12-3/TRBV12-4 CASRFRSSGRKTYEQYF TGTGCCAGCAGATTCCGTTCTAGCGGGAGGAAGACCTACGAGCAGTACTTC
TRBD1 TRBJ2-4 many TRBV6-1 CASSPRGQIYDIQYF TGTGCCAGCAGTCCCCGGGGACAGATTTATGACATTCAGTACTTC
- TRBJ2-7 few TRBV18 CASSPRRVSYEQYF TGTGCCAGCTCACCCCGACGAGTCTCCTACGAGCAGTACTTC
- TRBJ2-1 many TRBV15 CATSRGRTILENEQFF TGTGCCACCAGCAGGGGGAGAACAATTTTGGAAAATGAGCAGTTCTTC
TRBD2 TRBJ2-2 many TRBV29-1 CSVYMTSGRTNTGELFF TGCAGCGTTTATATGACTAGCGGGAGAACGAACACCGGGGAGCTGTTTTTT
TRBD2 TRBJ2-5 many TRBV12-3/TRBV12-4 CASSFSGSNQETQYF TGTGCCAGCAGTTTCAGCGGGAGTAACCAAGAGACCCAGTACTTC
- TRBJ1-1 many TRBV28 CASRDSSTEAFF TGTGCCAGCAGGGACAGTTCCACTGAAGCTTTCTTT
- TRBJ1-2 many TRBV27 CASSHSSRGLDGYTF TGTGCCAGCAGTCACTCCAGTCGGGGGCTGGATGGCTACACCTTC
- TRBJ1-5 many TRBV19 CASSMGDQPQHF TGTGCCAGTAGTATGGGCGATCAGCCCCAGCATTTT
- TRBJ1-1 many TRBV7-9 CASSPKPDPKAFF TGTGCCAGCAGCCCGAAGCCAGATCCAAAAGCTTTCTTT
- TRBJ2-5 many TRBV24-1 CATSERDGHQETQYF TGTGCCACCAGTGAGAGGGACGGTCACCAAGAGACCCAGTACTTC
- TRBJ1-5 many TRBV28 CASSLKGGGNQPQHF TGTGCCAGCAGTTTGAAGGGTGGAGGGAATCAGCCCCAGCATTTT
TRBD1 TRBJ1-1 many TRBV5-1 CASSQDRRGTEAFF TGCGCCAGCAGCCAGGACAGGAGGGGCACTGAAGCTTTCTTT
- TRBJ2-7 - TRBV9 CASSVGWGNPYEQYF TGTGCCAGCAGCGTAGGATGGGGGAACCCCTACGAGCAGTACTTC
TRBD1 TRBJ2-7 many TRBV9 CASSYTTGSNEQYF TGTGCCAGCAGCTATACGACAGGGTCCAACGAGCAGTACTTC
TRBD2 TRBJ2-7 many TRBV29-1 CSVQPTSVREQYF TGCAGCGTTCAACCAACTAGCGTCAGGGAGCAGTACTTC
TRBD1 TRBJ2-7 - TRBV6-2/TRBV6-3 CASSLPDRARGTFYEQYF TGTGCCAGCAGTCTACCGGACAGGGCCCGGGGGACTTTCTACGAGCAGTACTTC
- TRBJ2-5 many TRBV6-1 CASTEVGAGKETQYF TGTGCCAGCACCGAGGTGGGGGCAGGGAAGGAGACCCAGTACTTC
- TRBJ2-7 few TRBV5-1 CASSFQRGLSPYEQYF TGCGCCAGCAGCTTCCAACGTGGGCTCTCCCCCTACGAGCAGTACTTC
TRBD2 TRBJ2-5 many TRBV19 CATEVSAGVGETQYF TGTGCCACCGAGGTGTCTGCGGGAGTAGGGGAGACCCAGTACTTC